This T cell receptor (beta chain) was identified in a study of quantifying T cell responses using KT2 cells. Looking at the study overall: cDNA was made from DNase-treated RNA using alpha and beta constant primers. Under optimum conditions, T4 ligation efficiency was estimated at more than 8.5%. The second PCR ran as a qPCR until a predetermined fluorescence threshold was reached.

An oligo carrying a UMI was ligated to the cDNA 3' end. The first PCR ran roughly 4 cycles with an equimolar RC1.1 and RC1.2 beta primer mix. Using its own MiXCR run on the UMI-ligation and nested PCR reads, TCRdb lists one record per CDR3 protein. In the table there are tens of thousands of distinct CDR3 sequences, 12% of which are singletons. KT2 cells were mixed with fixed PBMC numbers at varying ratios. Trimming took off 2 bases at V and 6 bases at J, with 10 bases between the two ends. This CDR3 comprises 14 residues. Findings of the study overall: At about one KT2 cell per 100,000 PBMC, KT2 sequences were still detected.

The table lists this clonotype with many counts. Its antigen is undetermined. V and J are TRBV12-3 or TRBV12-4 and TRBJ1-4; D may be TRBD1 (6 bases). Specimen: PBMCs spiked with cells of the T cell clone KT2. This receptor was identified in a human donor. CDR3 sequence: CASSLWPGDEKLFF. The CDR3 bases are TGTGCCAGCAGTTTATGGCCAGGGGATGAAAAACTGTTTTTT.